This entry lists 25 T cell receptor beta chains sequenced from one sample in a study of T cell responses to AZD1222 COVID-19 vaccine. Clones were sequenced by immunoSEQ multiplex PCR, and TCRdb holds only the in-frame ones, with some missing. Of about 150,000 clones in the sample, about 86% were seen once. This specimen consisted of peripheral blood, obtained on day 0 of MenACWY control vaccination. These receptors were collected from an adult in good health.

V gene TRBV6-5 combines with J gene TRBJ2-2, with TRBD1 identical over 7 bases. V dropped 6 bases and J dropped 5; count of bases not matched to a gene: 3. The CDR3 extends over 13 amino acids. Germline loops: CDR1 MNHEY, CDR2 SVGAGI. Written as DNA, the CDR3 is TGTGCCAGCAGACGGACAGGTACCGGGGAGCTGTTTTTT. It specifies CASRRTGTGELFF.

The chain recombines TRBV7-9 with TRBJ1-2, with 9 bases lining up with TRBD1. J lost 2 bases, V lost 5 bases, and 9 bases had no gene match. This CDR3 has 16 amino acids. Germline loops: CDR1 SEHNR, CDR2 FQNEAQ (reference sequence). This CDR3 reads CASSVWDREDNYGYTF. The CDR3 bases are TGTGCCAGCAGCGTGTGGGACAGGGAGGACAACTATGGCTACACCTTC.

The CDR3 DNA follows: TGTGCCAGCAGCAGCGGACTAGCGGGGGGCAAGTCTGGGGCCAACGTCCTGACTTTC. Translation: CASSSGLAGGKSGANVLTF. The genes are TRBV11-2 and TRBJ2-6; 14 nucleotides line up with TRBD2. V gave up 5 bases and J gave up 1 base; unmatched junction bases: 7. Germline V gene data show CDR1 as SGHAT and CDR2 as FQNNGV. This CDR3 spans 19 amino acids. The entire variable domain, with the rest obtained from reference TRBV11-2 and TRBJ2-6, is as follows: EAGVAQSPRYKIIEKRQSVAFWCNPISGHATLYWYQQILGQGPKLLIQFQNNGVVDDSQLPKDRFSAERLKGVDSTLKIQPAKLEDSAVYLCASSSGLAGGKSGANVLTFGAGSRLTVL.

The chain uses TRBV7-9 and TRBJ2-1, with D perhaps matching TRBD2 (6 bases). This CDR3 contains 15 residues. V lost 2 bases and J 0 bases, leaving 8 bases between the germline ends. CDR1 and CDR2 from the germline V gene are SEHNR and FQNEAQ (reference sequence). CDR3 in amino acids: CASSLSGASYNEQFF. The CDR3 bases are TGTGCCAGCAGCTTATCGGGAGCCTCCTACAATGAGCAGTTCTTC.

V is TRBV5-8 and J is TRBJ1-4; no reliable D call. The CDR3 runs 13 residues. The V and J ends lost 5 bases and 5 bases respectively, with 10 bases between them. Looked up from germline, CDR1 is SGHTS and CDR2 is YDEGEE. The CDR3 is CASRRSENEKLFF. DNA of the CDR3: TGTGCCAGCAGGAGGTCCGAAAATGAAAAACTGTTTTTT.

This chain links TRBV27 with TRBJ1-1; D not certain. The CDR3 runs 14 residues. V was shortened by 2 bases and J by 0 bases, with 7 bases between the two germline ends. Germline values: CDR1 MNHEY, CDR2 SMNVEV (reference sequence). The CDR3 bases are TGTGCCAGCAGTTTAAACAGAATGAACACTGAAGCTTTCTTT. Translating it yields CASSLNRMNTEAFF.

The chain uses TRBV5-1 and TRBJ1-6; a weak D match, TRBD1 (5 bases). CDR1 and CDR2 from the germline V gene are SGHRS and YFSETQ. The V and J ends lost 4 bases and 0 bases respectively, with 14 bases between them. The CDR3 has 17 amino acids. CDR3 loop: CASSQWGGTSYNSPLHF. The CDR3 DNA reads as TGCGCCAGCAGCCAGTGGGGGGGGACCTCCTATAATTCACCCCTCCACTTT.

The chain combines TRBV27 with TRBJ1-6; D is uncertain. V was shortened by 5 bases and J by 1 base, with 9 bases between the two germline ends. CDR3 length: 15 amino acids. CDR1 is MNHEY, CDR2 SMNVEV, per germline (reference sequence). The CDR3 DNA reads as TGTGCCAGCAGTAAATCTGGGTCCTATAATTCACCCCTCCACTTT. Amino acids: CASSKSGSYNSPLHF.

CDR3 sequence: CASRFDSYEQYF. The CDR3 bases are TGTGCCAGCAGATTCGACAGCTACGAGCAGTACTTC. The genes are TRBV28 and TRBJ2-7, with D maybe TRBD1 (5 bases). The germline CDR1 and CDR2 sequences are MDHEN and SYDVKM. Trimming pared 6 bases from V and 3 bases from J, leaving 9 bases between. The CDR3 is made up of 12 amino acids. Complete variable domain (other parts from reference TRBV28 and TRBJ2-7): DVKVTQSSRYLVKRTGEKVFLECVQDMDHENMFWYRQDPGLGLRLIYFSYDVKMKEKGDIPEGYSVSREKKERFSLILESASTNQTSMYLCASRFDSYEQYFGPGTRLTVT.

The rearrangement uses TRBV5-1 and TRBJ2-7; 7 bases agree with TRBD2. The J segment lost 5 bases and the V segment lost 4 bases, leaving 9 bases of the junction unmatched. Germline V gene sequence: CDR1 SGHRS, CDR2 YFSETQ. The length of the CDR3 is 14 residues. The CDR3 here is CASSHLGGTDEQYF. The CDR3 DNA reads TGCGCCAGCAGCCACTTGGGGGGGACGGACGAGCAGTACTTC.

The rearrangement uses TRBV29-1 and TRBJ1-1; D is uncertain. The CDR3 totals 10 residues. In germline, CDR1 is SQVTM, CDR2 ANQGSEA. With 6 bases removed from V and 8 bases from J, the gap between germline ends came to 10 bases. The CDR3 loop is CSVQKQEAFF. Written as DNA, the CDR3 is TGCAGCGTGCAGAAACAGGAAGCTTTCTTT.

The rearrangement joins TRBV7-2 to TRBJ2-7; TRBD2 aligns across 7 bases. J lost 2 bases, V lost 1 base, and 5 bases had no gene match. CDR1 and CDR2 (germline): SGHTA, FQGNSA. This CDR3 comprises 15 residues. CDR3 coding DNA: TGTGCCAGCAGCTTAGATAACGCGGGAGCCTACGAGCAGTACTTC. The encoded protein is CASSLDNAGAYEQYF.

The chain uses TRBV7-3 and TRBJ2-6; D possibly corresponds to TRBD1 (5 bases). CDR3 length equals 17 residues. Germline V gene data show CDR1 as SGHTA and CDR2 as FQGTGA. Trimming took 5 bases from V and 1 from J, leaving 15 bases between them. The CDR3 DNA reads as TGTGCCAGCAGCCTCACCCTGGACATTTCTGGGGCCAACGTCCTGACTTTC. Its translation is CASSLTLDISGANVLTF.

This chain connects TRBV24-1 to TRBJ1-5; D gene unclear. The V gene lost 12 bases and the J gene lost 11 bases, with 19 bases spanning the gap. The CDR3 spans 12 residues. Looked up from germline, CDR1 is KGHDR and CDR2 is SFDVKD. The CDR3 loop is CAAGERGRSQHF. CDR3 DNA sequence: TGTGCCGCCGGGGAACGGGGTAGGTCCCAGCATTTT.

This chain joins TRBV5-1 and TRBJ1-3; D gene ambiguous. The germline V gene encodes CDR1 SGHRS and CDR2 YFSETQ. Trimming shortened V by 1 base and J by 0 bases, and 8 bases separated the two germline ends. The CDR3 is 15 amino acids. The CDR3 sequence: CASSLLTNSGNTIYF. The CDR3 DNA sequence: TGCGCCAGCAGCTTGCTGACCAACTCTGGAAACACCATATATTTT.

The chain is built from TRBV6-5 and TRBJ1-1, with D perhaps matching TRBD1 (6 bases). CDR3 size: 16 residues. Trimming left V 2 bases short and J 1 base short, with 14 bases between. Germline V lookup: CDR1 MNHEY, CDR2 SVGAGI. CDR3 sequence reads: CASSYTVTGSNTEAFF. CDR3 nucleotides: TGTGCCAGCAGTTACACCGTTACAGGGTCGAACACTGAAGCTTTCTTT.

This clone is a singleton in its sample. CDR3 DNA: TGTGCCAGCGGCCGCGGGACAACAAGCACCGGGGAGCTGTTTTTT. The encoded protein is CASGRGTTSTGELFF. V and J are TRBV9 and TRBJ2-2; either TRBD1 or TRBD2 may fit D (6 bases each). This CDR3 is built from 15 residues. Germline CDR1 is SGDLS and CDR2 is YYNGEE. Trimming stripped 7 bases from V and 4 bases from J, with 17 bases between.

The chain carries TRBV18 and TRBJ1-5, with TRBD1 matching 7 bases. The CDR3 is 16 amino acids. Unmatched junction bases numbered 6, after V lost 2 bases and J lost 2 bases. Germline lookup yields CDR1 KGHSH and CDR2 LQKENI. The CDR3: CASSPTLGQGNQPQHF. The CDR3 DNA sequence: TGTGCCAGCTCACCAACGCTCGGACAGGGCAATCAGCCCCAGCATTTT.

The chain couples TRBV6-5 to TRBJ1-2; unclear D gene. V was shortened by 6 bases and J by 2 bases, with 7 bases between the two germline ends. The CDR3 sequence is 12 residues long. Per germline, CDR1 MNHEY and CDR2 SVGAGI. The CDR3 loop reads CASSGRNYGYTF. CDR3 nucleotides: TGTGCCAGCAGCGGACGGAACTATGGCTACACCTTC.

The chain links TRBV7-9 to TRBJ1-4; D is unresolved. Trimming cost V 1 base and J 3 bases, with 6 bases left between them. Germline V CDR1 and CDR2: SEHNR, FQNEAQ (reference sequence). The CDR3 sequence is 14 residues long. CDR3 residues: CASSLGYANEKLFF. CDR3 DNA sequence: TGTGCCAGCAGCTTAGGGTATGCTAATGAAAAACTGTTTTTT.

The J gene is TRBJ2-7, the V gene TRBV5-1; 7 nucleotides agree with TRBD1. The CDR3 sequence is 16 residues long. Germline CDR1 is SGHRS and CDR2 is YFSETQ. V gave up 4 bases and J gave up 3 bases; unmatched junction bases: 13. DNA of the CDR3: TGCGCCAGCAGCCGGGGACAGTCCGGGCAGCTCTACGAGCAGTACTTC. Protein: CASSRGQSGQLYEQYF.

The CDR3 reads CATRDRRMVGEKLFF. In nucleotides, the CDR3 is TGTGCCACCAGGGACAGACGAATGGTCGGTGAAAAACTGTTTTTT. This chain uses TRBV6-5 with TRBJ1-4; 7 bases align to TRBD1. Looked up from germline, CDR1 is MNHEY and CDR2 is SVGAGI. The CDR3 covers 15 residues. V lost 10 bases, J lost 7 bases, and 15 bases stayed unmatched.

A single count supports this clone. Written as DNA, the CDR3 is TGTGCCAGCAGCCCCGATTGGGGACAGGGCTATGGCTACACCTTC. It specifies CASSPDWGQGYGYTF. The genes are TRBV7-2 and TRBJ1-2; TRBD1 aligns across 9 bases. Germline V lookup: CDR1 SGHTA, CDR2 FQGNSA. The CDR3 extends over 15 amino acids. V was clipped by 5 bases and J by 4 bases; unmatched bases: 8.

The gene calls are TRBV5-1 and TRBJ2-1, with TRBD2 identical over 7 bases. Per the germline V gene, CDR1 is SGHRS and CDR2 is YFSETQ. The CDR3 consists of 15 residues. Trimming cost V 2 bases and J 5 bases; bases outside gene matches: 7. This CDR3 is CASSLQAGLDNEQFF. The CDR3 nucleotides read TGCGCCAGCAGCTTACAAGCGGGATTGGACAATGAGCAGTTCTTC.

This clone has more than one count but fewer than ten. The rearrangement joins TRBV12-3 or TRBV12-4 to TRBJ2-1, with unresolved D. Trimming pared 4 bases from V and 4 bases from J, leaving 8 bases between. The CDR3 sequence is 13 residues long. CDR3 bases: TGTGCCAGCAGTTATTCCGGATACAATGAGCAGTTCTTC. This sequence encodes CASSYSGYNEQFF.